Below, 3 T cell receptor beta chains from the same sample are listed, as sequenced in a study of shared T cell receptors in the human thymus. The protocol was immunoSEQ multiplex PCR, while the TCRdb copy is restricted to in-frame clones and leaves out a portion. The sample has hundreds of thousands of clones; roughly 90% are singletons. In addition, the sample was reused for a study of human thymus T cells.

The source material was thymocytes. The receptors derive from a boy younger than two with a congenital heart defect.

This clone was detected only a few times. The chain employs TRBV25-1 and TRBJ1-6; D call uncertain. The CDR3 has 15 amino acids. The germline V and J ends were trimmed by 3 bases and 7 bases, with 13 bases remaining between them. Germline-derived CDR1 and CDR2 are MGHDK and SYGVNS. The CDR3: CASSERDLANSPLHF. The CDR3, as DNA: TGTGCCAGCAGTGAGCGAGACTTGGCGAATTCACCCCTCCACTTT.

CDR3 nucleotides: TGCGCCAGCAGCAGGAAACCGGGACAGGGGATGTACGAGCAGTACTTC. Translating it yields CASSRKPGQGMYEQYF. The chain combines TRBV5-1 with TRBJ2-7; 10 nucleotides line up with TRBD1. Looked up from germline, CDR1 is SGHRS and CDR2 is YFSETQ. This CDR3 spans 16 amino acids. After removal of 4 bases from V and 4 bases from J, the junction contained 11 bases not matched to a gene.

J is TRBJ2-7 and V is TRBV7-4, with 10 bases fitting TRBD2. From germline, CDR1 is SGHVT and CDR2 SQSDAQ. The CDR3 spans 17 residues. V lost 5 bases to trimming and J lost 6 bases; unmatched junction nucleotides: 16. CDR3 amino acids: CASSPPGGQREGCEQYF. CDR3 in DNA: TGTGCCAGCAGCCCACCTGGAGGGCAGCGGGAGGGTTGCGAGCAGTACTTC.